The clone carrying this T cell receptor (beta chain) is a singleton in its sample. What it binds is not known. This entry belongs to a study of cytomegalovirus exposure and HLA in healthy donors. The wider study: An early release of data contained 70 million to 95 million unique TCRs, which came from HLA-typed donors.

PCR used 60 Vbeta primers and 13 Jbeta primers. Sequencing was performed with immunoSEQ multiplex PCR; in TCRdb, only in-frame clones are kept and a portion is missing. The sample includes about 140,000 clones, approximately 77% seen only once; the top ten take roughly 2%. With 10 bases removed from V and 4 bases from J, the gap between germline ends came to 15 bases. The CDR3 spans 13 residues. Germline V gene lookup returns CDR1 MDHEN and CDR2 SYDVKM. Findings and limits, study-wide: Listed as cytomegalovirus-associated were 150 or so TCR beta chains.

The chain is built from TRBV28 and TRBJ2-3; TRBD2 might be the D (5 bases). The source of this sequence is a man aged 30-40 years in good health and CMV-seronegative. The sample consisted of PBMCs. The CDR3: CATLEDLSDTQYF. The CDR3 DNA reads TGTGCCACCCTGGAGGATCTTTCAGATACGCAGTATTTT.